One sample yielded the 17 T cell receptor beta chains listed below, sequenced in a study of CD8 T cells in ankylosing spondylitis. Study-level results: For ankylosing spondylitis blood, a TCR beta motif of eight or nine highly homologous variants appeared characteristic.

These receptors' targets are unknown. TCRdb itself ran the 5' RACE reads through MiXCR, one entry per CDR3 protein. The sample shows 800,000 to 900,000 distinct CDR3 sequences, 12% of them seen only once. Sequenced input: blood, either unsorted or a sorted T cell fraction (not recorded which). These receptors were taken from a male donor with ankylosing spondylitis.

This clonotype was observed a handful of times. The chain employs TRBV12-2 and TRBJ1-4. TRBV12-2 is a listed pseudogene. This CDR3 is 18 amino acids long. The CDR3 DNA sequence: TGTGCAAGTCGCGGATTTGGTGACAAGGCCACCCTTAATGAAAAACTGTTTTTT. Its translation: CASRGFGDKATLNEKLFF.

In its sample, this clonotype was seen a few times. In DNA, the CDR3 is TGCAGTGCTAGCCGATTTCGGGGGAGCCCCTACAATGAGCAGTTCTTC. It is translated as CSASRFRGSPYNEQFF. The V call is TRBV20-1, the J call TRBJ2-1; weak D call: TRBD2 (6 bases). The CDR3 is made up of 16 amino acids. The germline V gene encodes CDR1 DFQATT and CDR2 SNEGSKA (reference sequence). Trimming pared 3 bases from V and 2 bases from J, leaving 17 bases between.

This clonotype was seen more than once but under ten times. The gene calls are TRBV28 and TRBJ2-1; weak D call: TRBD1 (7 bases). The CDR3 contains 16 residues. V lost 3 bases and J lost 2, with 14 bases in between. CDR1 MDHEN and CDR2 SYDVKM come from the germline V gene. The CDR3 DNA follows: TGTGCCAGCAGTTTCCGTAGCAGGGGGGCCTACAATGAGCAGTTCTTC. Protein sequence: CASSFRSRGAYNEQFF. The full variable domain, rest sourced from reference TRBV28 and TRBJ2-1, is DVKVTQSSRYLVKRTGEKVFLECVQDMDHENMFWYRQDPGLGLRLIYFSYDVKMKEKGDIPEGYSVSREKKERFSLILESASTNQTSMYLCASSFRSRGAYNEQFFGPGTRLTVL.

This clonotype was seen more than once but under ten times. V is TRBV5-1 and J is TRBJ1-2; 8 bases are shared with TRBD1. Trimming removed 4 bases from V and 4 bases from J; junction bases left unmatched: 6. Germline V gene data show CDR1 as SGHRS and CDR2 as YFSETQ. The CDR3 is 14 amino acids. The CDR3 region has the DNA TGCGCCAGCAGCCCTCGGACAGGGTTCTATGGCTACACCTTC. This gives the protein CASSPRTGFYGYTF.

Regarding this clonotype: It may be a read error: a sequence one base away is much more abundant. The rearrangement uses TRBV6-2 or TRBV6-3 and TRBJ2-5; possible D gene TRBD2, 5 bases. CDR1 and CDR2 from the germline V gene are MNHEY and SVGEGT. The CDR3 runs 12 residues. Trimming removed 7 bases at V and 5 bases at J, with 11 bases between. DNA of the CDR3: TGTGCCAGCAATGAGCGGCGGGAGACCCAGTACTTC. This encodes CASNERRETQYF.

V and J are TRBV7-2 and TRBJ1-1, with TRBD1 as a possible D gene (5 bases). Germline CDR1 SGHTA, CDR2 FQGNSA. V lost 5 bases and J lost 5, with 15 bases in between. This CDR3 is built from 14 residues. CDR3 DNA: TGTGCCAGCAGCCAGCATGGGGGTAGGACTGAAGCTTTCTTT. It codes for CASSQHGGRTEAFF.

This chain uses TRBV27 with TRBJ2-7, with 9 bases that match TRBD2. Germline V gene sequence: CDR1 MNHEY, CDR2 SMNVEV (reference sequence). This CDR3 has 14 residues. Unmatched junction bases numbered 4, after V lost 4 bases and J lost 3 bases. CDR3 DNA sequence: TGTGCCAGCAGTTCAGCGGGGGGTAGCTACGAGCAGTACTTC. The encoded protein is CASSSAGGSYEQYF.

This clonotype was picked up many times. The V call is TRBV5-1, the J call TRBJ2-1; D call uncertain. The CDR3 consists of 15 residues. V lost 0 bases and J lost 0, with 7 bases in between. The V gene's germline CDR1 is SGHRS and CDR2 YFSETQ. CDR3 loop: CASSLALNSYNEQFF. The DNA of the CDR3 is TGCGCCAGCAGCTTGGCCCTAAACTCCTACAATGAGCAGTTCTTC.

The chain has TRBV10-1 and TRBJ2-7; the D call may be TRBD1 or TRBD2 (6 bases each). This CDR3 comprises 16 residues. CDR1 and CDR2 from the germline V gene are WNHNN and SYGVQD (reference sequence). V lost 7 bases and J lost 4, with 23 bases in between. CDR3 in amino acids: CASTVPGGFGKYEQYF. CDR3 in DNA: TGCGCCAGCACCGTACCCGGGGGCTTCGGTAAATACGAGCAGTACTTC.

This chain links TRBV6-1 with TRBJ1-6; D is unclear. The germline V and J ends were trimmed by 0 bases and 3 bases, with 0 bases remaining between them. Germline lookup yields CDR1 MNHNS and CDR2 SASEGT. CDR3 size: 13 residues. The CDR3 spells CASSEAYNSPLHF. In nucleotides, the CDR3 is TGTGCCAGCAGTGAAGCCTATAATTCACCCCTCCACTTT.

V gene TRBV5-1 combines with J gene TRBJ2-1, with 9 bases lining up with TRBD2. Germline V gene lookup returns CDR1 SGHRS and CDR2 YFSETQ. With 4 bases clipped from V and 6 bases from J, the junction kept 8 bases outside the gene matches. The CDR3 is made up of 15 amino acids. As DNA, the CDR3 is TGCGCCAGCAGCGTGGGACTAGCAGATTTCAATGAGCAGTTCTTC. Its translation: CASSVGLADFNEQFF.

The sample holds a few counts of this clonotype. The rearrangement links TRBV5-1 to TRBJ2-5; a weak D match, TRBD2 (5 bases). The CDR3 has 15 residues. V shed 1 base and J shed 2 bases, with 12 bases lying between them. Germline CDR1 is SGHRS and CDR2 is YFSETQ. The CDR3 sequence is CASSLRGYNQETQYF. CDR3 DNA sequence: TGCGCCAGCAGCTTGCGGGGTTATAATCAAGAGACCCAGTACTTC. Variable domain in full (rest from reference TRBV5-1 and TRBJ2-5): KAGVTQTPRYLIKTRGQQVTLSCSPISGHRSVSWYQQTPGQGLQFLFEYFSETQRNKGNFPGRFSGRQFSNSRSEMNVSTLELGDSALYLCASSLRGYNQETQYFGPGTRLLVL.

This clonotype was counted between two and nine times. This chain uses TRBV4-2 with TRBJ2-2; 10 nucleotides line up with TRBD2. V gave up 3 bases and J gave up 3 bases; unmatched junction bases: 7. The CDR3 covers 17 residues. CDR1 LGHNA and CDR2 YNFKEQ come from the germline V gene. This CDR3 is CASSQEVAGGYTGELFF. CDR3 coding DNA: TGTGCCAGCAGCCAGGAAGTAGCGGGGGGATACACCGGGGAGCTGTTTTTT.

This clonotype was seen a handful of times. The genes are TRBV11-2 and TRBJ1-2; D uncertain. Germline V CDR1 and CDR2: SGHAT, FQNNGV. This CDR3 spans 14 amino acids. V dropped 1 base and J dropped 5 bases, with 11 bases sitting between them. DNA for the CDR3: TGTGCCAGCAGCTTAGGAGGACTTAAGTATGGCTACACCTTC. As protein: CASSLGGLKYGYTF.

V usage is TRBV20-1 and J usage is TRBJ2-5; D is ambiguous. The CDR3 has 15 residues. Trimming left V 4 bases short and J 5 bases short, with 20 bases between. The germline gives CDR1 DFQATT, CDR2 SNEGSKA (reference sequence). CDR3 sequence reads: CSATLPVVPVETQYF. The DNA for the CDR3 is TGCAGTGCTACTCTCCCTGTAGTACCAGTGGAGACCCAGTACTTC.

The sample holds many counts of this clonotype. The V and J genes are TRBV20-1 and TRBJ2-3; 8 bases map to TRBD2. The CDR3 length is 13 residues. Losses at the gene ends were 5 bases for V and 3 bases for J; bases not matched to a gene: 4. Germline CDR1 is DFQATT and CDR2 is SNEGSKA (reference sequence). Here the CDR3 reads CSAPTSGTDTQYF. For the CDR3, the DNA is TGCAGTGCTCCTACTAGCGGAACAGATACGCAGTATTTT.

There are a few counts of this clonotype. The chain couples TRBV20-1 to TRBJ2-1, with 9 bases fitting TRBD2. The CDR3 is made up of 16 amino acids. CDR1 is DFQATT, CDR2 SNEGSKA, per germline (reference sequence). V shed 2 bases, J shed 5 bases, and the junction held 10 bases outside the gene matches. The CDR3 is CSARPISGGTNNEQFF. The CDR3 nucleotides are TGCAGTGCTAGACCCATTAGCGGGGGAACTAACAATGAGCAGTTCTTC.